This entry features one TCR beta chain sequence. This specimen comes from a study of blood T cell repertoires in COVID-19. Study at large: Some COVID-19 samples were acute and others convalescent; all came from the United States, Italy and Spain. PBMCs, B-cell-depleted T cells, or T cells provided the cDNA or gDNA that made up the material.

V lost 4 bases, J lost 5 bases, and 8 bases stayed unmatched. CDR3 length: 15 residues. Germline V gene data show CDR1 as LGHDT and CDR2 as YNNKEL (reference sequence). Measured with immunoSEQ multiplex PCR; TCRdb has only the in-frame clones, and not every one. The sample has tens of thousands of clones, approximately 93% seen once. Sequenced: peripheral blood. The receptor comes from a human donor in a cohort sampled during active COVID-19. This chain links TRBV3-1 (or the pseudogene TRBV3-2) with TRBJ2-7; 10 bases match TRBD2. CDR3: CASSPPPGLAHEQYF. In DNA, the CDR3 is TGTGCCAGCAGCCCGCCTCCGGGACTAGCGCACGAGCAGTACTTC.